This T cell receptor (beta chain) was captured by sequencing in a study of blood T cell repertoires in COVID-19 (dated by TCRdb to the early 2020s). As for the study more broadly: Samples from collaborators originated in the United States, Italy and Spain and spanned both the acute and convalescent phases of COVID-19. The sample metadata nearly always contained a de-identified subject ID, COVID-19 status, age in years and sex. The dataset comprised deeply sampled blood TCRbeta repertoires from subjects exposed to, actively infected with, or recovered from COVID-19. A freely available public database, intended as a resource for researchers studying the immune response to SARS-CoV-2, is where the repertoires were released. Samples were obtained from the ongoing ImmuneRACE study (first 160 participants) and from about 1,300 subjects provided by 6 global collaborators. The prospective study material was composed of cDNA or gDNA derived from T cells, B-cell-depleted T cells, or PBMCs. Where available, HLA class I and class II types were taken from metadata supplied by the sample provider and were not determined by assay-based typing. What the study reported, not specific to this receptor: How much clinical and demographic metadata was included differed by source and by participant, and the metadata was provided uncurated.

About this clone: This receptor's antigen is unknown. Per-base qualities were not stored, and no clone one base away is much larger.

The immunoSEQ Assay, a bias-controlled multiplex PCR, was used to amplify TCRbeta CDR3 regions from genomic DNA. In the original analysis: The number of nucleated cells in each sample was estimated from the amplification of reference gene primers within the assay. To quantify the absolute abundance of each unique TCRbeta CDR3 rearrangement, sequence reads were collapsed and filtered. Productive Simpson clonality was computed per sample as the square root of Simpson's diversity index over productive rearrangements. TCRdb's version of the immuneACCESS table is confined to in-frame rearrangements and falls short of the full clone set. An unresolved V gene accounts for under half of the shortfall where checked; the remainder is of unknown origin. The V and J calls and clone size were taken over from that table, and D and trimming were inferred from the DNA. This sample lists under 200,000 clones; 75% to 90% were detected once. Under 3% of the sample is in the top ten clones.

Collaborating institutions collected whole blood in K2EDTA tubes following their own protocols. For TCRbeta analysis, collaborators shipped samples in one of three forms: frozen whole blood, isolated PBMCs, or DNA extracted from either of those sample types. From the germline V gene, CDR1 is MDHEN and CDR2 is SYDVKM. V sheds 10 bases and J sheds 1 base, leaving 16 bases between their ends. The CDR3 sequence holds 14 residues, the cysteine and phenylalanine included. Only the CDR3 part of the read is kept: 42 bases, read in frame from the first base. The rearranged segments are TRBV28 and TRBJ1-1; TRBD1 is possibly the D segment (6 matching bases). The sample taken for sequencing was peripheral blood. The sequence was collected from a woman aged 55-75 years with acute or convalescent COVID-19. The bases are TGTGCCACTGGCGGGGGGCCGAGGAACACTGAAGCTTTCTTT. Translated, this gives CATGGGPRNTEAFF.